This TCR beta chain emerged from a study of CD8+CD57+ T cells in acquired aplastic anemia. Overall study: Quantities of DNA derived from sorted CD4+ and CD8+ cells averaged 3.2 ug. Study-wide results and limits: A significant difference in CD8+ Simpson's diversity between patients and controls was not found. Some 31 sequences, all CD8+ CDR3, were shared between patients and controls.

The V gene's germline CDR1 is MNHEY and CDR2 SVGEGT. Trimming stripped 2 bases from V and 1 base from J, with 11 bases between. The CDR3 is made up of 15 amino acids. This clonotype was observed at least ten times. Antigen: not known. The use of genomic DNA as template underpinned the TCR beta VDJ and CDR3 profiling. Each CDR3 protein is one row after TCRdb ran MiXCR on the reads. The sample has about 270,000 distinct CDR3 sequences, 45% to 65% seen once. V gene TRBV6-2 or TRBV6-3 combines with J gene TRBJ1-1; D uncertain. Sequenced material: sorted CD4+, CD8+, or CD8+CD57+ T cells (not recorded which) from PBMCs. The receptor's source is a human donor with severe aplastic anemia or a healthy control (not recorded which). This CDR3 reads CASSYGGLGNTEAFF. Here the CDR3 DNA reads TGTGCCAGCAGTTACGGAGGGCTCGGGAACACTGAAGCTTTCTTT.